These T cell receptor beta chains were read from a single sample in a study of shared clonotypes between healthy human individuals. The assay was immunoSEQ multiplex PCR, and TCRdb's table has in-frame clones only and misses some. The sample holds hundreds of thousands of clones, approximately 96% seen once. The sequenced material came from naive CD8+ T cells sorted from blood. These receptor sequences come from a woman younger than 45 in good health. Both conserved end residues are part of each CDR3. A D gene is named only where the DNA matches it firmly. Clone size is given for some rows only: seen once, a few or many times, or a class if the clone is expanded.

J gene: TRBJ1-5
V gene: TRBV19
clone size: .
D gene: .
CDR3 DNA: TGTGCCAGTAGTACCCGAGTGGTTTGGGGTACAGGCAATCAGCCCCAGCATTTT
CDR3 protein: CASSTRVVWGTGNQPQHF

J gene: TRBJ1-4
V gene: TRBV7-9
clone size: .
D gene: TRBD1
CDR3 DNA: TGTGCCAGCAGCCCCGGGACAGGGAAAGATGAAAAACTGTTTTTT
CDR3 protein: CASSPGTGKDEKLFF

J gene: TRBJ2-3
V gene: TRBV5-1
clone size: .
D gene: TRBD1
CDR3 DNA: TGCGCCAGCAGTTGGACAGGGATGGGAGATACGCAGTATTTT
CDR3 protein: CASSWTGMGDTQYF

J gene: TRBJ2-7
V gene: TRBV11-1
clone size: .
D gene: TRBD2
CDR3 DNA: TGTGCCAGCAGCTCCGGTGGACTAGCGGGCCTCTCCTACGAGCAGTACTTC
CDR3 protein: CASSSGGLAGLSYEQYF

J gene: TRBJ1-2
V gene: TRBV27
clone size: .
D gene: TRBD1
CDR3 DNA: TGTGCCAGCAGTGATACAGGGGACCTTAACTATGGCTACACCTTC
CDR3 protein: CASSDTGDLNYGYTF

J gene: TRBJ2-7
V gene: TRBV27
clone size: .
D gene: .
CDR3 DNA: TGTGCCAGCAGTTTCACCGGTACGGCCATCTACGAGCAGTACTTC
CDR3 protein: CASSFTGTAIYEQYF

J gene: TRBJ2-5
V gene: TRBV5-6
clone size: .
D gene: TRBD2
CDR3 DNA: TGTGCCAGCAGCTCCGCGGGGGTGGGGCACCAAGAGACCCAGTACTTC
CDR3 protein: CASSSAGVGHQETQYF

J gene: TRBJ1-3
V gene: TRBV7-9
clone size: .
D gene: .
CDR3 DNA: TGTGCCAGCAGCTTACTTTCGGGGGCCACCGGAAACACCATATATTTT
CDR3 protein: CASSLLSGATGNTIYF

J gene: TRBJ2-1
V gene: TRBV5-6
clone size: .
D gene: .
CDR3 DNA: TGTGCCAGCAGCTCAGTGGGTGAGCAGTTCTTC
CDR3 protein: CASSSVGEQFF

J gene: TRBJ1-3
V gene: TRBV5-8
clone size: .
D gene: .
CDR3 DNA: TGTGCCAGCAGCTTGGGGCCGAGCTCTGGAAACACCATATATTTT
CDR3 protein: CASSLGPSSGNTIYF

J gene: TRBJ2-1
V gene: TRBV19
clone size: .
D gene: TRBD2
CDR3 DNA: TGTGCCAGCTCAGCGGGGCTTGGCGATGAGCAGTTCTTC
CDR3 protein: CASSAGLGDEQFF

J gene: TRBJ2-7
V gene: TRBV27
clone size: .
D gene: .
CDR3 DNA: TGTGCCAGCAGTTTATACCCGGGGGCGGCCTACGAGCAGTACTTC
CDR3 protein: CASSLYPGAAYEQYF

J gene: TRBJ2-5
V gene: TRBV5-1
clone size: .
D gene: .
CDR3 DNA: TGCGCCAGCAGCTTGGACAGCCAAGAGACCCAGTACTTC
CDR3 protein: CASSLDSQETQYF

J gene: TRBJ2-6
V gene: TRBV7-9
clone size: .
D gene: .
CDR3 DNA: TGTGCCAGCAGCATCGGGTCAGGTTTTCGGGCCAACGTCCTGACTTTC
CDR3 protein: CASSIGSGFRANVLTF

J gene: TRBJ2-2
V gene: TRBV11-2
clone size: .
D gene: .
CDR3 DNA: TGTGCCAGCAGCTTAGCTCCGGGACACAACACCGGGGAGCTGTTTTTT
CDR3 protein: CASSLAPGHNTGELFF

J gene: TRBJ2-1
V gene: TRBV7-9
clone size: once
D gene: .
CDR3 DNA: TGTGCCAGCAGCTCCCCCCTTGGGGGGCCCAATGAGCAGTTCTTC
CDR3 protein: CASSSPLGGPNEQFF

J gene: TRBJ2-3
V gene: TRBV6-4
clone size: .
D gene: TRBD2
CDR3 DNA: TGTGCCAGCAGTGACCCAAACGACAGTTTGTCCGAGCGGGAGGTAACAGATACGCAGTATTTT
CDR3 protein: CASSDPNDSLSEREVTDTQYF

J gene: TRBJ1-2
V gene: TRBV15
clone size: .
D gene: TRBD1
CDR3 DNA: TGTGCCACCAGCAGAGGAATACAGGGGGCAGGGGCAGCGAACTATGGCTACACCTTC
CDR3 protein: CATSRGIQGAGAANYGYTF

J gene: TRBJ2-5
V gene: TRBV7-9
clone size: .
D gene: TRBD1
CDR3 DNA: TGTGCCAGCAGCCCATGGACAGGGGGACTCGACGAGACCCAGTACTTC
CDR3 protein: CASSPWTGGLDETQYF

J gene: TRBJ2-2
V gene: TRBV28
clone size: .
D gene: .
CDR3 DNA: TGTGCCAGCAGTTTAACTCGGGGATGGACCGGGGAGCTGTTTTTT
CDR3 protein: CASSLTRGWTGELFF

J gene: TRBJ1-2
V gene: TRBV19
clone size: .
D gene: .
CDR3 DNA: TGTGCCAGTAGTATCGGGCATGGCTACACCTTC
CDR3 protein: CASSIGHGYTF

J gene: TRBJ2-3
V gene: TRBV28
clone size: .
D gene: .
CDR3 DNA: TGTGCCAGCGAACGCGGCCCAGATACGCAGTATTTT
CDR3 protein: CASERGPDTQYF

J gene: TRBJ2-7
V gene: TRBV28
clone size: .
D gene: .
CDR3 DNA: TGTGCCAGCTCCGACACCTACGAGCAGTACTTC
CDR3 protein: CASSDTYEQYF

J gene: TRBJ1-1
V gene: TRBV28
clone size: .
D gene: .
CDR3 DNA: TGTGCCAGCAGTTTTGGGGGCGAGGGGACTGAAGCTTTCTTT
CDR3 protein: CASSFGGEGTEAFF

J gene: TRBJ1-4
V gene: TRBV2
clone size: .
D gene: .
CDR3 DNA: TGTGCCAGCAGACGGGGGGAACAAGAAAAACTGTTTTTT
CDR3 protein: CASRRGEQEKLFF

J gene: TRBJ2-3
V gene: TRBV14
clone size: .
D gene: .
CDR3 DNA: TGTGCCAGCAGCCAAACGAGTGGCGCCACAGATACGCAGTATTTT
CDR3 protein: CASSQTSGATDTQYF

J gene: TRBJ2-2
V gene: TRBV6-5
clone size: .
D gene: .
CDR3 DNA: TGTGCCAGCAGTTATGGGGTAGGGGCCGGGGAGCTGTTTTTT
CDR3 protein: CASSYGVGAGELFF

J gene: TRBJ2-2
V gene: TRBV10-1
clone size: .
D gene: .
CDR3 DNA: TGCGCCAGCAGCCCAAGTGGGAGTCCCACCGGGGAGCTGTTTTTT
CDR3 protein: CASSPSGSPTGELFF

J gene: TRBJ2-3
V gene: TRBV5-1
clone size: .
D gene: TRBD2
CDR3 DNA: TGCGCCAGCAGCTTGGGTCCGGGAGGAACAGATACGCAGTATTTT
CDR3 protein: CASSLGPGGTDTQYF

J gene: TRBJ2-7
V gene: TRBV9
clone size: .
D gene: TRBD1
CDR3 DNA: TGTGCCAGCAGCGACGAGGACAGGGGCTACGAGCAGTACTTC
CDR3 protein: CASSDEDRGYEQYF

J gene: TRBJ2-5
V gene: TRBV28
clone size: .
D gene: TRBD2
CDR3 DNA: TGTGCCAGCAGTTTCCCGACACGACTAGCGGGATCTCGGGAGCAGTACTTC
CDR3 protein: CASSFPTRLAGSREQYF

J gene: TRBJ2-7
V gene: TRBV7-8
clone size: .
D gene: .
CDR3 DNA: TGTGCCAGCAGCCCAACCAGGGGAATCGACGAGCAGTACTTC
CDR3 protein: CASSPTRGIDEQYF

J gene: TRBJ2-1
V gene: TRBV27
clone size: .
D gene: TRBD2
CDR3 DNA: TGTGCCAGCAGTTACGCGGCTAGCGGGGGTTTTTATGAGCAGTTCTTC
CDR3 protein: CASSYAASGGFYEQFF

J gene: TRBJ2-3
V gene: TRBV28
clone size: .
D gene: .
CDR3 DNA: TGTGCCAGCAGTTTCGTATTAGGGAACGCAGATACGCAGTATTTT
CDR3 protein: CASSFVLGNADTQYF

J gene: TRBJ1-1
V gene: TRBV10-3
clone size: .
D gene: .
CDR3 DNA: TGTGCCATCAGTTTAGGAGGGGCGGGCACTGAAGCTTTCTTT
CDR3 protein: CAISLGGAGTEAFF

J gene: TRBJ2-1
V gene: TRBV4-2
clone size: .
D gene: TRBD2
CDR3 DNA: TGTGCCAGCAGCCCTAGCGGATCCCCTTACAATGAGCAGTTCTTC
CDR3 protein: CASSPSGSPYNEQFF

J gene: TRBJ2-7
V gene: TRBV11-2
clone size: .
D gene: TRBD1
CDR3 DNA: TGTGCCAGCAGCTCCGGGACAGGGGGTGACGAGCAGTACTTC
CDR3 protein: CASSSGTGGDEQYF

J gene: TRBJ2-5
V gene: TRBV7-9
clone size: .
D gene: .
CDR3 DNA: TGTGCCAGCAGCTTAGATATGAGCGGGCTAGAGACCCAGTACTTC
CDR3 protein: CASSLDMSGLETQYF

J gene: TRBJ1-1
V gene: TRBV28
clone size: .
D gene: .
CDR3 DNA: TGTGCCAGCAGTTTTAGGGGGAACACTGAAGCTTTCTTT
CDR3 protein: CASSFRGNTEAFF

J gene: TRBJ1-1
V gene: TRBV7-8
clone size: .
D gene: .
CDR3 DNA: TGTGCCAGCAGCGAACTTAAGAACACTGAAGCTTTCTTT
CDR3 protein: CASSELKNTEAFF

J gene: TRBJ2-5
V gene: TRBV28
clone size: .
D gene: .
CDR3 DNA: TGTGCCAGCAGCGGCCCGGGGGAGTTTCAAGAGACCCAGTACTTC
CDR3 protein: CASSGPGEFQETQYF

J gene: TRBJ2-5
V gene: TRBV2
clone size: .
D gene: TRBD1
CDR3 DNA: TGTGCCAGCTCGGACAGGTTCGTTGAGACCCAGTACTTC
CDR3 protein: CASSDRFVETQYF

J gene: TRBJ2-1
V gene: TRBV27
clone size: .
D gene: .
CDR3 DNA: TGTGCCAGCAGCCCCCTTATGGGGAGCGAAGCACATCCTATCGTGCAGTTCTTC
CDR3 protein: CASSPLMGSEAHPIVQFF

J gene: TRBJ2-2
V gene: TRBV7-9
clone size: .
D gene: TRBD2
CDR3 DNA: TGTGCCAGCAGCTCGACTAGCAGCACCGGGGAGCTGTTTTTT
CDR3 protein: CASSSTSSTGELFF

J gene: TRBJ2-7
V gene: TRBV13
clone size: .
D gene: TRBD1
CDR3 DNA: TGTGCCAGCAGCTCGGGGACAGGTTTCTACGAGCAGTACTTC
CDR3 protein: CASSSGTGFYEQYF

J gene: TRBJ2-1
V gene: TRBV18
clone size: .
D gene: .
CDR3 DNA: TGTGCCAGCTCACCGGGTAGGGCTTGGGTCAATGAGCAGTTCTTC
CDR3 protein: CASSPGRAWVNEQFF

J gene: TRBJ2-5
V gene: TRBV15
clone size: .
D gene: .
CDR3 DNA: TGTGCCACCAGCGGACAGTTACAAGAGACCCAGTACTTC
CDR3 protein: CATSGQLQETQYF

J gene: TRBJ1-2
V gene: TRBV30
clone size: .
D gene: .
CDR3 DNA: TGTGCCTGGAGTACTCTTCAGAGGACAGAAAATGGCTACACCTTC
CDR3 protein: CAWSTLQRTENGYTF

J gene: TRBJ1-1
V gene: TRBV25-1
clone size: .
D gene: .
CDR3 DNA: TGTGCCAGCAGTGAACCGAACACTGAAGCTTTCTTT
CDR3 protein: CASSEPNTEAFF

J gene: TRBJ1-2
V gene: TRBV4-1
clone size: .
D gene: .
CDR3 DNA: TGCGCCAGCAGCCAAGATCCCAGACAACCAATCTATGGCTACACCTTC
CDR3 protein: CASSQDPRQPIYGYTF

J gene: TRBJ2-2
V gene: TRBV7-6
clone size: .
D gene: TRBD2
CDR3 DNA: TGTGCCAGCAGCTTAGTTGTTCTAGCGGGAGAAGCGAACACCGGGGAGCTGTTTTTT
CDR3 protein: CASSLVVLAGEANTGELFF

J gene: TRBJ2-5
V gene: TRBV2
clone size: .
D gene: TRBD2
CDR3 DNA: TGTGCCAGCAGTGATTCGCTAGCGGGAGAACAAGAGACCCAGTACTTC
CDR3 protein: CASSDSLAGEQETQYF

J gene: TRBJ2-2
V gene: TRBV28
clone size: .
D gene: TRBD2
CDR3 DNA: TGTGCCAGCAGTTGGCCGACTAGCGGGATCGGGACCGGGGAGCTGTTTTTT
CDR3 protein: CASSWPTSGIGTGELFF

J gene: TRBJ1-1
V gene: TRBV27
clone size: .
D gene: .
CDR3 DNA: TGTGCCAGCAGTCCCGGGACCCCCGAAGCTTTCTTT
CDR3 protein: CASSPGTPEAFF

J gene: TRBJ2-5
V gene: TRBV27
clone size: .
D gene: TRBD1
CDR3 DNA: TGTGCCAGCAAAAGGGTTCCTGGGACAGGGAGAGAGACCCAGTACTTC
CDR3 protein: CASKRVPGTGRETQYF

J gene: TRBJ2-1
V gene: TRBV2
clone size: .
D gene: .
CDR3 DNA: TGTGCCAGCGGGAGCTCCTACAATGAGCAGTTCTTC
CDR3 protein: CASGSSYNEQFF

J gene: TRBJ2-1
V gene: TRBV11-1
clone size: .
D gene: .
CDR3 DNA: TGTGCCAGCAGCTTTTACAGACAATACAATGAGCAGTTCTTC
CDR3 protein: CASSFYRQYNEQFF

J gene: TRBJ2-7
V gene: TRBV11-2
clone size: .
D gene: TRBD1
CDR3 DNA: TGTGCCAGCAGCTTGTGGGCGGACAGGGGGCAACGGGAGCAGTACTTC
CDR3 protein: CASSLWADRGQREQYF

J gene: TRBJ2-7
V gene: TRBV10-2
clone size: once
D gene: TRBD2
CDR3 DNA: TGCGCCAGCAGTGAAGGGACTAGCGTTCGCGAGCAGTACTTC
CDR3 protein: CASSEGTSVREQYF